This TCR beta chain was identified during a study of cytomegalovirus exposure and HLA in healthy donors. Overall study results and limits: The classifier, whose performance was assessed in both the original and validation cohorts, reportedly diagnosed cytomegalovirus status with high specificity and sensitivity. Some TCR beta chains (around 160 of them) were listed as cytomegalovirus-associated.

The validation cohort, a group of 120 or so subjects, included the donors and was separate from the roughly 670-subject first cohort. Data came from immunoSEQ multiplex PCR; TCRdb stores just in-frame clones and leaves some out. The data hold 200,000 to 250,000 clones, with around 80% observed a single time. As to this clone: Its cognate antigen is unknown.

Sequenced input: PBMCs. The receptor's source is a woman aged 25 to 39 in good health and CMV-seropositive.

CDR3 bases: TGTGCCAGCAGTGTGGTCCTCTACGAGCAGTACTTC. It specifies CASSVVLYEQYF. The chain recombines TRBV28 with TRBJ2-7; D not certain. Trimming removed 5 bases from V and 3 bases from J, with 8 bases in between. This CDR3 is 12 amino acids long. Germline V lookup: CDR1 MDHEN, CDR2 SYDVKM.